A single sample gave rise to the 13 T cell receptor beta chains below, sequenced in a study of blood T cell repertoires in COVID-19. The repertoire was sequenced with immunoSEQ multiplex PCR; TCRdb's copy has only in-frame clones and lacks some. The table records about 190,000 clones, approximately 84% of them present only once. The sequenced sample was peripheral blood. The receptors shown here come from a woman in her 70s with active or convalescent COVID-19.

CDR3 DNA sequence: TGTGCCAGTAGTATAGGATATAGCCGCGTGGATACGCAGTATTTT. Protein: CASSIGYSRVDTQYF. The genes are TRBV19 and TRBJ2-3; no reliable D call. The V end lost 1 base, the J end lost 6 bases, and 14 bases lay between the germline ends. The CDR3 has 15 residues. In germline, CDR1 is LNHDA, CDR2 SQIVND (reference sequence).

This clone appeared once. The V gene is TRBV18, the J gene TRBJ1-4; 8 bases line up with TRBD1. The germline gives CDR1 KGHSH, CDR2 LQKENI. The CDR3 has 15 residues. J was trimmed by 5 bases and V by 3 bases; bases with no gene match: 5. CDR3 DNA sequence: TGTGCCAGCTCACCGACGGGACAGGAGAATGAAAAACTGTTTTTT. Translated: CASSPTGQENEKLFF. The full variable domain, its missing parts supplied by reference TRBV18 and TRBJ1-4, is NAGVMQNPRHLVRRRGQEARLRCSPMKGHSHVYWYRQLPEEGLKFMVYLQKENIIDESGMPKERFSAEFPKEGPSILRIQQVVRGDSAAYFCASSPTGQENEKLFFGSGTQLSVL.

This clone is a singleton in its sample. The chain couples TRBV9 to TRBJ2-7; TRBD2 agrees at 7 bases. Germline loops: CDR1 SGDLS, CDR2 YYNGEE. The CDR3 runs 15 residues. J lost 2 bases, V lost 2 bases, and 7 bases had no gene match. As DNA, the CDR3 is TGTGCCAGCAGCGTCGGCGGGAGTACGCCCTACGAGCAGTACTTC. Translating it yields CASSVGGSTPYEQYF.

The rearrangement joins TRBV9 to TRBJ1-2; 10 bases line up with TRBD1. This CDR3 contains 15 residues. Germline V gives CDR1 SGDLS, CDR2 YYNGEE. V lost 3 bases, J lost 0 bases, and 2 bases stayed unmatched. CDR3: CASSAGQGANYGYTF. The CDR3 nucleotides are TGTGCCAGCAGCGCCGGACAGGGGGCTAACTATGGCTACACCTTC.

Details on this clone: The same CDR3 arises from other DNA sequences in this sample as well. V and J are TRBV6-5 and TRBJ2-1, with no clear D. CDR3 size: 12 residues. Between the trimmed V and J ends, which lost 0 bases and 9 bases, there was a span of 6 bases. The germline V gene has CDR1 MNHEY and CDR2 SVGAGI. This chain's CDR3 is CASSYSTGEQFF. The CDR3 DNA follows: TGTGCCAGCAGTTACTCGACTGGTGAGCAGTTCTTC.

The chain links TRBV4-2 to TRBJ2-3, with 10 bases that match TRBD2. This CDR3 has 20 residues. Germline V gives CDR1 LGHNA, CDR2 YNFKEQ. V dropped 0 bases and J dropped 1; count of bases not matched to a gene: 13. The CDR3 loop is CASSQELGLAGVRGTDTQYF. In DNA form, the CDR3 reads TGTGCCAGCAGCCAAGAATTGGGTCTAGCGGGAGTGAGGGGCACAGATACGCAGTATTTT.

The rearrangement joins TRBV19 to TRBJ1-2, with 9 bases identical to TRBD1. Germline values: CDR1 LNHDA, CDR2 SQIVND (reference sequence). With 4 bases clipped from V and 7 bases from J, the junction kept 10 bases outside the gene matches. The CDR3 is made up of 15 amino acids. The CDR3 spells CASSTWTGDASGYTF. In DNA, the CDR3 is TGTGCCAGTAGTACCTGGACAGGGGATGCTTCTGGCTACACCTTC.

The chain recombines TRBV7-9 with TRBJ1-1, with 11 bases matching TRBD1. The CDR3 consists of 18 residues. The J segment lost 0 bases and the V segment lost 5 bases, leaving 11 bases of the junction unmatched. The germline V gene encodes CDR1 SEHNR and CDR2 FQNEAQ (reference sequence). CDR3: CASSPPMRTGGVNTEAFF. CDR3 nucleotide sequence: TGTGCCAGCAGCCCCCCTATGAGGACAGGGGGCGTGAACACTGAAGCTTTCTTT.

The chain links TRBV6-5 to TRBJ2-2, with TRBD1 matching 8 bases. CDR1 MNHEY and CDR2 SVGAGI come from the germline V gene. This CDR3 is 15 amino acids long. Unmatched junction bases numbered 10, after V lost 7 bases and J lost 6 bases. Here the CDR3 reads CASNIQGGVSGELFF. In DNA, the CDR3 is TGTGCCAGCAACATACAGGGGGGCGTATCCGGGGAGCTGTTTTTT.

The chain uses TRBV11-2 and TRBJ2-1; 11 nucleotides match TRBD2. The CDR3 loop spans 18 amino acids. V gave up 0 bases and J gave up 6 bases; unmatched junction bases: 10. Germline V gene sequence: CDR1 SGHAT, CDR2 FQNNGV. The CDR3 reads CASSLDRASGRIGNEQFF. The CDR3 nucleotides read TGTGCCAGCAGCTTAGATAGGGCTAGCGGGAGGATCGGCAATGAGCAGTTCTTC.

The chain is built from TRBV4-2 and TRBJ1-4; 8 positions agree with TRBD1. This CDR3 spans 18 amino acids. CDR1 is LGHNA, CDR2 YNFKEQ, per germline. V shed 4 bases, J shed 0 bases, and the junction held 10 bases outside the gene matches. The CDR3 is CASSRRDRSTATNEKLFF. CDR3 in DNA: TGTGCCAGCAGCCGGCGGGACAGGAGTACTGCAACTAATGAAAAACTGTTTTTT.

The V gene is TRBV7-2, the J gene TRBJ2-3; D call uncertain. The length of the CDR3 is 15 residues. CDR1 is SGHTA, CDR2 FQGNSA, per germline. Deletions cut 1 base from V and 4 bases from J, with 12 bases between. The DNA of the CDR3 is TGTGCCAGCAGCTTAGACCCGGGTATCGCAGATACGCAGTATTTT. Translating gives CASSLDPGIADTQYF.

This clone showed up just a few times. This chain joins TRBV7-6 and TRBJ2-2, with TRBD2 as a possible D gene (6 bases). Between the trimmed V and J ends, which lost 5 bases and 5 bases, there was a span of 18 bases. This CDR3 is built from 16 residues. Germline lookup yields CDR1 SGHVS and CDR2 FNYEAQ. CDR3 nucleotide sequence: TGTGCCAGCAGCCCTCGACTAGATTCTCTGACCGGGGAGCTGTTTTTT. Translating gives CASSPRLDSLTGELFF.